The clone carrying this T cell receptor (beta chain) is deemed medium-sized. What it binds is unknown. This entry belongs to a study of blood T cells in healthy people across ages. With a J-beta primer mix and a sample-barcoded 5' primer, a second PCR ran about 7 to 12 cycles. One entry per CDR3 protein results from TCRdb running MiXCR on the 5' RACE reads. The sample lists 1.5 million to 2 million distinct CDR3 sequences; roughly 27% were seen once. Germline V gene lookup returns CDR1 SGHKS and CDR2 YYEKEE (reference sequence). The CDR3 has 14 residues. V lost 7 bases, J lost 3 bases, and 17 bases lay in between. Study results and limitations: Diversity figures based on one million T cells were deemed too low.

The chain has TRBV5-5 and TRBJ2-7, with D tentatively TRBD1 (7 bases). The sample was blood. This receptor was taken from a woman in her thirties in good health. As DNA, the CDR3 is TGTGCCAGCGGCGGGACAGATGTCCTCTACGAGCAGTACTTC. Its translation: CASGGTDVLYEQYF.